This T cell receptor beta chain was retrieved from a study of blood T cell repertoires in COVID-19. Study-level information: Both acute and convalescent COVID-19 samples were obtained from the United States, Italy and Spain. Sources were T cells, B-cell-depleted T cells, or PBMCs; the material itself was cDNA or gDNA.

Original processing notes: Estimated nucleated cell counts came from reference gene primer amplification. Sequenced by immunoSEQ multiplex PCR; TCRdb stores in-frame clones only, minus some. V and J calls and clone size are copied from that table; D and trimming were computed from the DNA. The sample lists approximately 60,000 clones, less than 80% occurring once. This CDR3 spans 14 amino acids. Per germline, CDR1 LNHDA and CDR2 SQIVND (reference sequence). V was shortened by 4 bases and J by 2 bases, with 12 bases between the two germline ends. This chain connects TRBV19 to TRBJ2-7; D ambiguous. Material: peripheral blood. The receptor's source is a man in his fifties or sixties with acute or convalescent COVID-19. For the CDR3, the DNA is TGTGCCAGTAGTAGGTCAGGTGGAACCTACGAGCAGTACTTC. Protein sequence: CASSRSGGTYEQYF.